These T cell receptor beta chains were read from a single sample in a study of a mutant IDH1 vaccine in newly diagnosed glioma. Generated by immunoSEQ multiplex PCR, the TCRdb table keeps only in-frame clones and is missing some. The sample holds about 16,000 clones, just under 80% seen once. The input for sequencing was PBMCs, taken from a glioma patient treated with radiotherapy, temozolomide or both. Receptors were obtained from a man aged 35-49 years with glioma. The CDR3 runs from the conserved cysteine through the conserved F or W. D genes are given only for firm matches.

J: TRBJ2-1
D: TRBD2
V: TRBV27
CDR3: CASGPISSGTGSEQFF
DNA: TGTGCCAGCGGCCCCATTTCAAGCGGGACCGGTAGTGAGCAGTTCTTC

J: TRBJ2-1
D: TRBD2
V: TRBV13
CDR3: CASSLSFGLANEQFF
DNA: TGTGCCAGCAGCTTATCTTTTGGACTAGCAAATGAGCAGTTCTTC

J: TRBJ1-2
D: -
V: TRBV6-6
CDR3: CASSYFLGGDGYTF
DNA: TGTGCCAGCAGTTACTTCCTTGGCGGGGACGGCTACACCTTC

J: TRBJ1-1
D: -
V: TRBV10-2
CDR3: CASSVTNMNTEAFF
DNA: TGCGCCAGCAGTGTGACAAACATGAACACTGAAGCTTTCTTT

J: TRBJ1-1
D: TRBD1
V: TRBV4-1
CDR3: CASSRDREAFF
DNA: TGCGCCAGCAGCCGTGACAGGGAGGCTTTCTTT

J: TRBJ2-3
D: TRBD1
V: TRBV5-4
CDR3: CASSLVGQGHTDTQYF
DNA: TGTGCCAGCAGCTTGGTCGGACAGGGACACACAGATACGCAGTATTTT

J: TRBJ2-5
D: TRBD2
V: TRBV7-6
CDR3: CATGTSGSSETQYF
DNA: TGTGCCACCGGGACTAGCGGGAGTTCTGAGACCCAGTACTTC

J: TRBJ1-3
D: -
V: TRBV11-2
CDR3: CASSLGYRDPRSGNTIYF
DNA: TGTGCCAGCAGCTTAGGTTACAGGGACCCTCGCTCTGGAAACACCATATATTTT

J: TRBJ1-3
D: TRBD1
V: TRBV7-6
CDR3: CASSLLGQANTIYF
DNA: TGTGCCAGCAGCTTACTGGGACAGGCAAACACCATATATTTT

J: TRBJ1-1
D: -
V: TRBV7-9
CDR3: CASSLALRAGEAFF
DNA: TGTGCCAGCAGCTTAGCGCTTAGGGCTGGTGAAGCTTTCTTT

J: TRBJ1-1
D: -
V: TRBV5-1
CDR3: CASSSRGSPSRGEAFF
DNA: TGCGCCAGCAGCTCTCGGGGCAGCCCTAGCCGAGGTGAAGCTTTCTTT

J: TRBJ1-1
D: -
V: TRBV2
CDR3: CASSEVRFPNTEAFF
DNA: TGTGCCAGCAGTGAAGTAAGGTTCCCGAACACTGAAGCTTTCTTT

J: TRBJ2-5
D: -
V: TRBV7-9
CDR3: CASSPTSWGLGETQYF
DNA: TGTGCCAGCAGCCCGACCTCGTGGGGTTTAGGAGAGACCCAGTACTTC

J: TRBJ1-1
D: TRBD1
V: TRBV5-1
CDR3: CASSQGRDRVGNTEAFF
DNA: TGCGCCAGCAGCCAGGGACGGGACAGGGTAGGGAACACTGAAGCTTTCTTT